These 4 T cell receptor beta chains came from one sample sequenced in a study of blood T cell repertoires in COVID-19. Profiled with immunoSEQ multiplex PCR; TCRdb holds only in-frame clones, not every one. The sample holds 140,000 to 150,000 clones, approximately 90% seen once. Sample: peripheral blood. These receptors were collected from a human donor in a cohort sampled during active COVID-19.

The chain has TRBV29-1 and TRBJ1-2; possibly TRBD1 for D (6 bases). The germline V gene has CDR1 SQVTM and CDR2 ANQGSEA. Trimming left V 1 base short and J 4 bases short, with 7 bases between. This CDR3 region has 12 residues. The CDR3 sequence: CSVEGQVYGYTF. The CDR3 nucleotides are TGCAGCGTTGAAGGACAGGTCTATGGCTACACCTTC.

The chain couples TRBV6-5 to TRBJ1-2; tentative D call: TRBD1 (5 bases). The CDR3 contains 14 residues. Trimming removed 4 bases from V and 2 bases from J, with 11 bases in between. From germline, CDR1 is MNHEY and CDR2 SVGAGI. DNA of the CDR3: TGTGCCAGCAGTTCGCCCCGACAGAACTATGGCTACACCTTC. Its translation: CASSSPRQNYGYTF.

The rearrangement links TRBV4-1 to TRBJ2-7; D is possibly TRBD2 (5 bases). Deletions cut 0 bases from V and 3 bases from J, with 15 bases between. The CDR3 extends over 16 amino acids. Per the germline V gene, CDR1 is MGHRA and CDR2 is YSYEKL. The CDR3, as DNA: TGCGCCAGCAGCCAAGATGAGGTGAGAGGAGGCTACGAGCAGTACTTC. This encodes CASSQDEVRGGYEQYF.

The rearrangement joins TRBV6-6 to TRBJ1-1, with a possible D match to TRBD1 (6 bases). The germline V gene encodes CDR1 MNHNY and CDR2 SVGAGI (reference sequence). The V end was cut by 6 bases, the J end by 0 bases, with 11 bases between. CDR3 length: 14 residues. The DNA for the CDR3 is TGTGCCAGCAGCTTGGACAGCGTGAACACTGAAGCTTTCTTT. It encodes CASSLDSVNTEAFF.